These 16 T cell receptor beta chains were all obtained from the same sample, sequenced in a study of shared clonotypes between healthy human individuals. Terminally differentiated effector memory CD45RA+ cells were excluded from the naive CD8 cells, which were CD45RO-negative and positively selected for CCR7. Using immunoSEQ multiplex PCR, the repertoire was profiled, and TCRdb retains in-frame clones only, with some absent. The sample has about 2.1 million clones, just under 95% seen once. Sequencing was done on a sample of naive CD8+ T cells from PBMCs. The receptor set was obtained from a man between 18 and 35 years old in good health. Some clones in this sample may be carry-over from other donors' samples.

This chain connects TRBV19 to TRBJ2-7; D gene uncertain. The CDR3 length is 13 residues. CDR1 is LNHDA and CDR2 is SQIVND in the germline V gene (reference sequence). V was trimmed by 3 bases and J by 2 bases, leaving 8 bases between them. The chain's CDR3 is CASSINPAYEQYF. CDR3 DNA sequence: TGTGCCAGTAGTATTAACCCTGCCTACGAGCAGTACTTC. Looking up the rest from reference TRBV19 and TRBJ2-7 gives the full variable domain: DGGITQSPKYLFRKEGQNVTLSCEQNLNHDAMYWYRQDPGQGLRLIYYSQIVNDFQKGDIAEGYSVSREKKESFPLTVTSAQKNPTAFYLCASSINPAYEQYFGPGTRLTVT.

The chain combines TRBV29-1 with TRBJ1-2; D gene ambiguous. V was cut by 4 bases and J by 6 bases, with 9 bases left in between. The CDR3 runs to 11 residues. From germline, CDR1 is SQVTM and CDR2 ANQGSEA. This chain's CDR3 is CSVGARDGYTF. In DNA, the CDR3 is TGCAGCGTTGGGGCACGAGATGGCTACACCTTC.

The V and J genes are TRBV27 and TRBJ1-2; the match to TRBD1 covers 7 bases. Germline CDR1 and CDR2: MNHEY and SMNVEV (reference sequence). After removal of 0 bases from V and 4 bases from J, the junction contained 8 bases not matched to a gene. There are 16 residues in the CDR3. The CDR3, as DNA: TGTGCCAGCAGTTTATCGCCAGGGGGGCCCTCCTATGGCTACACCTTC. Translating it yields CASSLSPGGPSYGYTF.

The CDR3 DNA follows: TGTGCCAGCAGCTTACAGGGATTCTCCTACGAGCAGTACTTC. It specifies CASSLQGFSYEQYF. V is TRBV7-8 and J is TRBJ2-7; weak D call: TRBD1 (5 bases). This CDR3 has 14 residues. Germline V CDR1 and CDR2: SGHVS, FQNEAQ. Trimming pared 2 bases from V and 0 bases from J, leaving 8 bases between.

The chain employs TRBV27 and TRBJ1-5, with 7 bases lining up with TRBD1. The length of the CDR3 is 15 residues. Trimming cost V 5 bases and J 2 bases; bases outside gene matches: 6. CDR1 is MNHEY and CDR2 is SMNVEV in the germline V gene (reference sequence). CDR3 bases: TGTGCCAGCAGTGCACTAACAGGGGGCAATCAGCCCCAGCATTTT. Its protein product is CASSALTGGNQPQHF.

The chain combines TRBV9 with TRBJ1-2; D ambiguous. V was cut by 0 bases and J by 1 base, with 7 bases left in between. Germline assignment: CDR1 SGDLS and CDR2 YYNGEE. The CDR3 extends over 14 amino acids. The CDR3 spells CASSVDVSNYGYTF. The DNA of the CDR3 is TGTGCCAGCAGCGTAGACGTGAGTAACTATGGCTACACCTTC. Using reference TRBV9 and TRBJ1-2 for the parts outside the CDR3, the full variable domain is DSGVTQTPKHLITATGQRVTLRCSPRSGDLSVYWYQQSLDQGLQFLIQYYNGEERAKGNILERFSAQQFPDLHSELNLSSLELGDSALYFCASSVDVSNYGYTFGSGTRLTVV.

This clone has a handful of counts. The rearrangement joins TRBV27 to TRBJ2-1; unclear D gene. Germline values: CDR1 MNHEY, CDR2 SMNVEV (reference sequence). Trimming took off 6 bases at V and 7 bases at J, with 16 bases between the two ends. CDR3 length: 14 residues. The CDR3 reads CASRLGFPGNEQFF. For the CDR3, the DNA is TGTGCCAGCAGATTAGGGTTCCCTGGGAATGAGCAGTTCTTC.

V is TRBV7-2 and J is TRBJ2-1; 8 positions agree with TRBD1. V lost 6 bases, J lost 13 bases, and 11 bases stayed unmatched. This CDR3 spans 13 amino acids. Germline assignment: CDR1 SGHTA and CDR2 FQGNSA. For the CDR3, the DNA is TGTGCCAGCAGAACTCTCAGGGGGCCGCTTCAGTTCTTC. As protein: CASRTLRGPLQFF.

V usage is TRBV28 and J usage is TRBJ1-1, with a weak D call TRBD1 (5 bases). The CDR3 covers 15 residues. V was clipped by 6 bases and J by 0 bases, with 14 bases between them. CDR1 is MDHEN, CDR2 SYDVKM, per germline. CDR3 nucleotide sequence: TGTGCCAGCAGCAATCGACAGAGACTGAACACTGAAGCTTTCTTT. It is translated as CASSNRQRLNTEAFF.

The V call is TRBV6-5, the J call TRBJ1-1; D is undetermined. Germline V gene lookup returns CDR1 MNHEY and CDR2 SVGAGI. The CDR3 has 16 amino acids. The V end lost 0 bases, the J end lost 3 bases, and 14 bases lay between the germline ends. The CDR3 coding sequence is TGTGCCAGCAGTTACTCCGGCCCGGTGAAAGACACTGAAGCTTTCTTT. Translating it yields CASSYSGPVKDTEAFF.

The chain combines TRBV4-1 with TRBJ2-7; D may match TRBD1 or TRBD2 (5 bases each). Germline lookup yields CDR1 MGHRA and CDR2 YSYEKL. CDR3 length: 15 residues. V gave up 1 base and J gave up 0 bases, with 10 bases separating them. The CDR3 spells CASSQAFGTSYEQYF. The CDR3 DNA sequence: TGCGCCAGCAGCCAAGCATTCGGGACCTCCTACGAGCAGTACTTC.

The rearrangement links TRBV7-9 to TRBJ2-2, with 9 bases aligning to TRBD1. The CDR3 sequence is 16 residues long. CDR1 and CDR2 from the germline V gene are SEHNR and FQNEAQ (reference sequence). With V trimmed by 2 bases and J by 3 bases, 4 bases remained unmatched. This CDR3 reads CASSLPRTGDTGELFF. The CDR3 region has the DNA TGTGCCAGCAGCTTACCCCGGACAGGGGACACCGGGGAGCTGTTTTTT.

The J gene is TRBJ2-7, the V gene TRBV15; 7 nucleotides agree with TRBD2. V lost 3 bases and J lost 6; bases outside the gene matches: 5. CDR1 is LNHNV and CDR2 is YYDKDF in the germline V gene (reference sequence). The CDR3 covers 13 residues. CDR3 bases: TGTGCCACCAGCAGGCTGTGGGGGGGCGAGCAGTACTTC. Translation gives CATSRLWGGEQYF. The variable domain in full, completed from reference TRBV15 and TRBJ2-7, reads DAMVIQNPRYQVTQFGKPVTLSCSQTLNHNVMYWYQQKSSQAPKLLFHYYDKDFNNEADTPDNFQSRRPNTSFCFLDIRSPGLGDTAMYLCATSRLWGGEQYFGPGTRLTVT.

The chain has TRBV6-1 and TRBJ2-1; D perhaps matches TRBD2 (5 bases). The CDR3 has 16 amino acids. V was cut by 1 base and J by 3 bases, with 13 bases left in between. CDR1 is MNHNS, CDR2 SASEGT, per germline. The CDR3 here is CASSEVYSDYYNEQFF. The CDR3 DNA is TGTGCCAGCAGTGAAGTTTATAGTGACTACTACAATGAGCAGTTCTTC.

V gene TRBV9 combines with J gene TRBJ2-4; perhaps TRBD2 as D (6 bases). The germline gives CDR1 SGDLS, CDR2 YYNGEE. Trimming pared 4 bases from V and 11 bases from J, leaving 13 bases between. The CDR3 sequence is 12 residues long. Written as DNA, the CDR3 is TGTGCCAGCAGCCCCGCAGGAGGGGTTCAGTACTTC. This codes for CASSPAGGVQYF. The variable domain in full, with the rest retrieved from reference TRBV9 and TRBJ2-4, is DSGVTQTPKHLITATGQRVTLRCSPRSGDLSVYWYQQSLDQGLQFLIQYYNGEERAKGNILERFSAQQFPDLHSELNLSSLELGDSALYFCASSPAGGVQYFGAGTRLSVL.

The chain employs TRBV15 and TRBJ2-1; perhaps TRBD1 as D (6 bases). CDR3 length: 15 residues. V lost 2 bases, J lost 5 bases, and 13 bases lay in between. From germline, CDR1 is LNHNV and CDR2 YYDKDF (reference sequence). The chain's CDR3 is CATSRRGGLNNEQFF. CDR3 bases: TGTGCCACCAGCAGACGTGGGGGCTTAAACAATGAGCAGTTCTTC. Together with reference TRBV15 and TRBJ2-1, the CDR3 gives the full variable domain: DAMVIQNPRYQVTQFGKPVTLSCSQTLNHNVMYWYQQKSSQAPKLLFHYYDKDFNNEADTPDNFQSRRPNTSFCFLDIRSPGLGDTAMYLCATSRRGGLNNEQFFGPGTRLTVL.